Presented here are 20 T cell receptor beta chains from one specimen sequenced in a study of spatial heterogeneity in lung cancer. The time point denotes: blood at routine non-recurrence follow-up after resection. Using its own MiXCR run on the 5' RACE reads, TCRdb lists one record per CDR3 protein. The table records tens of thousands of distinct CDR3 sequences, roughly 21% of them present only once. This specimen was PBMCs, taken at follow-up. These receptor sequences come from a male donor with early-stage non-small cell lung cancer.

Only a few counts were recorded for this clonotype. This chain links TRBV11-2 with TRBJ2-2, with 8 bases lining up with TRBD2. CDR3 size: 15 residues. The ends lost 7 bases at V and 0 bases at J; junction bases unmatched: 4. Germline V gives CDR1 SGHAT, CDR2 FQNNGV. The CDR3 sequence: CASNLRGANTGELFF. CDR3 DNA: TGTGCCAGCAATTTGCGGGGGGCGAACACCGGGGAGCTGTTTTTT.

V gene TRBV9 combines with J gene TRBJ1-3, with D perhaps matching TRBD1 (5 bases). Trimming cost V 0 bases and J 0 bases, with 10 bases left between them. Germline CDR1 SGDLS, CDR2 YYNGEE. This CDR3 contains 16 residues. For the CDR3, the DNA is TGTGCCAGCAGCGTAGTTGGGACCGTCTCTGGAAACACCATATATTTT. Translated, it gives CASSVVGTVSGNTIYF. Full variable domain (remainder filled in from reference TRBV9 and TRBJ1-3): DSGVTQTPKHLITATGQRVTLRCSPRSGDLSVYWYQQSLDQGLQFLIQYYNGEERAKGNILERFSAQQFPDLHSELNLSSLELGDSALYFCASSVVGTVSGNTIYFGEGSWLTVV.

This clonotype was seen repeatedly, ten times or more. The J gene is TRBJ2-5, the V gene TRBV24-1; 7 bases agree with TRBD1. Germline V gene lookup returns CDR1 KGHDR and CDR2 SFDVKD. V trimming: 5 bases; J trimming: 1 base; junction bases outside the gene matches: 3. The CDR3 is 14 residues long. CDR3 nucleotides: TGTGCCACCAGTGCCTGGGACAGCCAAGAGACCCAGTACTTC. Translating it yields CATSAWDSQETQYF.

This clonotype has only a few counts. CDR3 sequence (DNA): TGCAGCTTTCTCAGGGGAGATACGCAGTATTTT. It specifies CSFLRGDTQYF. The chain is built from TRBV29-1 and TRBJ2-3, with D maybe TRBD1 (6 bases). CDR3 length: 11 amino acids. V dropped 8 bases and J dropped 5 bases, with 11 bases sitting between them. Germline V gene data show CDR1 as SQVTM and CDR2 as ANQGSEA.

The chain recombines TRBV6-6 with TRBJ1-1; D not certain. Trimming removed 5 bases from V and 2 bases from J, with 15 bases in between. The CDR3 has 15 residues. The germline V gene has CDR1 MNHNY and CDR2 SVGAGI (reference sequence). The CDR3 protein is CASSTDTYLNTEAFF. In DNA, the CDR3 is TGTGCCAGCAGTACAGACACCTACCTAAACACTGAAGCTTTCTTT.

This clonotype turned up a few times. This chain joins TRBV5-4 and TRBJ2-1; 12 bases match TRBD2. CDR3 length: 18 residues. In germline, CDR1 is SGHNT, CDR2 YYREEE (reference sequence). V shed 5 bases and J 0 bases; nucleotides not matched to a gene: 9. The DNA for the CDR3 is TGTGCCAGCAGGGCGACTAGCGGGAGATCGTTCTCCTACAATGAGCAGTTCTTC. This translates into CASRATSGRSFSYNEQFF.

The genes are TRBV28 and TRBJ1-6, with TRBD1 matching 8 bases. The CDR3 sequence is 15 residues long. Per germline, CDR1 MDHEN and CDR2 SYDVKM. Unmatched junction bases numbered 6, after V lost 4 bases and J lost 7 bases. This chain's CDR3 is CASSSSTGVNSPLHF. The DNA for the CDR3 is TGTGCCAGCAGTTCCTCGACAGGGGTCAATTCACCCCTCCACTTT.

This clonotype turned up a few times. This chain connects TRBV24-1 to TRBJ2-1, with 14 nucleotides matching TRBD2. V lost 3 bases, J lost 10 bases, and 7 bases stayed unmatched. Germline V CDR1 and CDR2: KGHDR, SFDVKD. This CDR3 spans 16 amino acids. CDR3 in amino acids: CATSDRLAGGPTEQFF. Here the CDR3 DNA reads TGTGCCACCAGTGATCGACTAGCGGGGGGGCCAACAGAGCAGTTCTTC.

The rearrangement uses TRBV20-1 and TRBJ1-4; a weak D match, TRBD1 (5 bases). V was cut by 2 bases and J by 7 bases, with 14 bases left in between. CDR1 DFQATT and CDR2 SNEGSKA come from the germline V gene (reference sequence). The CDR3 is 14 amino acids. CDR3 sequence reads: CSARQGSEIEKLFF. The CDR3, as DNA: TGCAGTGCTAGACAGGGAAGCGAGATTGAAAAACTGTTTTTT.

The V gene is TRBV5-1, the J gene TRBJ2-7, with D tentatively TRBD1 or TRBD2 (5 bases each). Germline CDR1 SGHRS, CDR2 YFSETQ. The CDR3 runs 14 residues. V lost 5 bases to trimming and J lost 7 bases, with 19 bases between them. The CDR3 coding sequence is TGCGCCAGCAGTTCTGACAGCCGGCGCGGGGAGCAGTACTTC. It translates to CASSSDSRRGEQYF.

The chain carries TRBV12-3 or TRBV12-4 and TRBJ2-1; 7 bases fit TRBD1. The CDR3 length is 17 residues. V shed 2 bases and J 1 base; nucleotides not matched to a gene: 8. DNA of the CDR3: TGTGCCAGCAGTTTATTAGGAGGCAGGGGGTCCTACAATGAGCAGTTCTTC. Translating it yields CASSLLGGRGSYNEQFF.

In this sample, this clonotype turned up a few times. V usage is TRBV5-6 and J usage is TRBJ2-1; D remains unclear. CDR3 length equals 11 residues. The ends were cut back, 0 bases at V and 11 bases at J, with 6 bases in the middle. Germline CDR1 reads SGHDT; CDR2 reads YYEEEE. CDR3 residues: CASSLDHKQFF. In DNA form, the CDR3 reads TGTGCCAGCAGCTTGGACCATAAGCAGTTCTTC.

This clonotype was detected many times. V usage is TRBV7-9 and J usage is TRBJ1-5; the D gene is possibly TRBD1 (6 bases). Germline V gene data show CDR1 as SEHNR and CDR2 as FQNEAQ (reference sequence). The CDR3 is 15 residues long. Trimming pared 4 bases from V and 2 bases from J, leaving 12 bases between. Here the CDR3 DNA reads TGTGCCAGCAGCTCTTCACAGGGCGGCAATCAGCCCCAGCATTTT. The encoded protein is CASSSSQGGNQPQHF.

The sample holds a few counts of this clonotype. The V and J genes are TRBV28 and TRBJ2-1; 11 nucleotides agree with TRBD2. Germline V gene sequence: CDR1 MDHEN, CDR2 SYDVKM. The CDR3 covers 15 residues. Losses at the gene ends were 8 bases for V and 6 bases for J; bases not matched to a gene: 9. The CDR3 bases are TGTGCCAGCGGGACGGGGACTAGCGGTGTCAATGAGCAGTTCTTC. Translation: CASGTGTSGVNEQFF.

The chain uses TRBV19 and TRBJ2-7; TRBD2 agrees at 7 bases. Germline V gives CDR1 LNHDA, CDR2 SQIVND (reference sequence). V lost 3 bases, J lost 0 bases, and 5 bases stayed unmatched. The CDR3 totals 15 residues. The chain's CDR3 is CASSISGASSYEQYF. CDR3 sequence (DNA): TGTGCCAGTAGTATCAGCGGGGCTAGCTCCTACGAGCAGTACTTC.

J is TRBJ2-7 and V is TRBV28; 7 nucleotides agree with TRBD1. This CDR3 spans 14 amino acids. Germline values: CDR1 MDHEN, CDR2 SYDVKM. J was trimmed by 6 bases and V by 2 bases; bases with no gene match: 7. In nucleotides, the CDR3 is TGTGCCAGCAGTTTACGGACAGGTATTAGCGAGCAGTACTTC. Translated: CASSLRTGISEQYF.

CDR3 protein: CASSLETGGKYF. CDR3 in DNA: TGTGCCAGCAGCTTGGAGACAGGGGGAAAGTACTTC. The chain uses TRBV7-2 and TRBJ2-7; 9 positions match TRBD1. The ends lost 3 bases at V and 11 bases at J; junction bases unmatched: 5. From germline, CDR1 is SGHTA and CDR2 FQGNSA. The CDR3 consists of 12 residues.

This chain links TRBV27 with TRBJ2-1, with 8 bases matching TRBD1. The V segment lost 6 bases and the J segment 3 bases; nucleotides outside the gene matches: 4. The CDR3 is 14 residues long. Germline CDR1 and CDR2: MNHEY and SMNVEV (reference sequence). The CDR3 sequence is CASRPGQVYNEQFF. The CDR3 coding sequence is TGTGCCAGCAGACCGGGACAGGTCTACAATGAGCAGTTCTTC.

This clonotype occurred a few times. The chain couples TRBV27 to TRBJ1-4; 7 bases fit TRBD1. V lost 6 bases, J lost 7 bases, and 11 bases stayed unmatched. CDR1 and CDR2 from the germline V gene are MNHEY and SMNVEV (reference sequence). This CDR3 region has 15 residues. In nucleotides, the CDR3 is TGTGCCAGCAGCCTAAAGGGGGCGCGAGGTGAAAAACTGTTTTTT. Amino acid sequence: CASSLKGARGEKLFF.

Ten or more counts support this clonotype. The chain has TRBV6-5 and TRBJ1-1; D is ambiguous. This CDR3 has 11 residues. Trimming pared 7 bases from V and 1 base from J, leaving 4 bases between. Looked up from germline, CDR1 is MNHEY and CDR2 is SVGAGI. For the CDR3, the DNA is TGTGCCAGCACCAAGAACACTGAAGCTTTCTTT. Protein: CASTKNTEAFF.